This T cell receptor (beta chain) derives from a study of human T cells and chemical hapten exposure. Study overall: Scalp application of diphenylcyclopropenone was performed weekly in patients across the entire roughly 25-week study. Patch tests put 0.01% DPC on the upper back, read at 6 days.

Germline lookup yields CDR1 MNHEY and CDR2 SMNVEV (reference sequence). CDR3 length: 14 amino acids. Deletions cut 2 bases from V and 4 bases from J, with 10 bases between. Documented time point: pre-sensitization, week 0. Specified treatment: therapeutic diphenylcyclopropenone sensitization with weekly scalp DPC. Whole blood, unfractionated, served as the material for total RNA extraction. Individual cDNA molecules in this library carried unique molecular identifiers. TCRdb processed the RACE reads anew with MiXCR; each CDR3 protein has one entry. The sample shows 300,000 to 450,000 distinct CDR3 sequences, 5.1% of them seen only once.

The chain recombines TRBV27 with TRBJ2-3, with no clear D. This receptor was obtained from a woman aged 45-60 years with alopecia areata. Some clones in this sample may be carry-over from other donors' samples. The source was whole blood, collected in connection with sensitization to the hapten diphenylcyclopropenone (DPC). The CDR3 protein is CASSLRPGADTQYF. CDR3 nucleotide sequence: TGTGCCAGCAGTTTACGGCCAGGAGCAGATACGCAGTATTTT.